A single T cell receptor beta chain is shown here with its context. No antigen is known for it. This CDR3 comprises 12 residues. Germline CDR1 is LNHDA and CDR2 is SQIVND (reference sequence). Trimming removed 4 bases at V and 8 bases at J, with 11 bases between. These data come from a study of persistence of HIV-infected CD4 T cells. Study observations and caveats: Rare CMV-responding cells carrying HIV-1 proviruses were not analyzed separately for TCR.

The libraries were made with immunoSEQ version 4 in survey mode. The data were produced by immunoSEQ multiplex PCR, yet TCRdb's version contains in-frame clones alone and is incomplete. The sample records about 50,000 clones, about 80% being singletons. Lysates of CMV-infected fibroblasts at around 9.9 ug/mL stimulated these cells. Memory cells lacking CD40L and CD69 with high CD45RO were sorted. The chain has TRBV19 and TRBJ1-2; D not resolved. The clonotype originates from an adult man with HIV who was CMV-seropositive. The sequencing used CD4+ T cells sorted from PBMCs after approximately 19-hour stimulation, collected from a patient who received antiretroviral therapy. The CDR3 protein is CASSTAAKGYTF. DNA of the CDR3: TGTGCCAGTAGTACAGCGGCGAAAGGCTACACCTTC.